The 9 T cell receptor beta chains listed next were all sequenced from one sample in a study of breast tumors, draining lymph nodes, adjacent tissues. The lymph nodes were axillary draining lymph nodes from breast cancer patients. One entry per CDR3 protein results from TCRdb running MiXCR on the multiplex PCR reads. Seen here are 250,000 or so distinct CDR3 sequences, around 30% observed once, and the top ten hold 0.85% to 1.2%. Sequenced input: axillary lymph node tissue. The receptors shown here come from a female donor with breast cancer. Some clones in this sample may be carry-over from other donors' samples.

Worth noting for this clonotype: This sequence may be a read error, since a much larger clone differs from it by one base. V is TRBV11-2 and J is TRBJ2-7, with D tentatively TRBD2 (5 bases). Per the germline V gene, CDR1 is SGHAT and CDR2 is FQNNGV. This CDR3 contains 14 residues. The V and J ends lost 7 bases and 6 bases respectively, with 19 bases between them. The CDR3 bases are TGTGCCAGCAACCCCGGACCGAGGGCCTGCGAGCAGTACTTC. Its translation is CASNPGPRACEQYF.

Details on this clonotype: This sequence may be a read error, since a much larger clone differs from it by one base. The chain couples TRBV5-5 to TRBJ2-7; D gene uncertain. Germline CDR1 is SGHKS and CDR2 is YYEKEE (reference sequence). This CDR3 comprises 13 residues. The chain's CDR3 is CACSVLYSYEQYF. CDR3 coding DNA: TGTGCCTGCAGCGTTCTTTATTCGTACGAGCAGTACTTC.

This clonotype was seen at least ten times. This chain connects TRBV7-9 to TRBJ2-7; TRBD2 aligns across 9 bases. The length of the CDR3 is 13 residues. CDR1 and CDR2 (germline): SEHNR, FQNEAQ (reference sequence). V lost 5 bases to trimming and J lost 3 bases; unmatched junction nucleotides: 2. In DNA, the CDR3 is TGTGCCAGCAGCCAGACTAGCGGCTACGAGCAGTACTTC. Amino acid sequence: CASSQTSGYEQYF.

Turning to this clonotype: A read error is possible here, since a much larger clone lies one base away. The chain is built from TRBV5-1 and TRBJ2-7; D is unresolved. Per the germline V gene, CDR1 is SGHRS and CDR2 is YFSETQ. The CDR3 is 14 residues long. CDR3 sequence (DNA): TGTGCCAGCAGCTTGTTTGTGGCTCAGGACGAGCAGAACTTC. Amino acid sequence: CASSLFVAQDEQNF.

The rearrangement uses TRBV6-1 and TRBJ1-4, with TRBD1 matching 10 bases. Germline CDR1 and CDR2: MNHNS and SASEGT. CDR3 size: 14 residues. V shed 4 bases, J shed 6 bases, and the junction held 2 bases outside the gene matches. The CDR3 coding sequence is TGTGCCAGCAGTGCCGGGACAGGGGATGAAAAACTGTTTTTT. Its translation is CASSAGTGDEKLFF.

In this sample, this clonotype turned up many times. This chain joins TRBV5-1 and TRBJ2-1; 8 bases align to TRBD1. Per the germline V gene, CDR1 is SGHRS and CDR2 is YFSETQ. J was trimmed by 4 bases and V by 6 bases; bases with no gene match: 3. The CDR3 loop spans 13 amino acids. CDR3 amino acids: CASNGQGYNEQFF. The DNA for the CDR3 is TGCGCCAGCAATGGACAGGGTTACAATGAGCAGTTCTTC.

There are a few counts of this clonotype. The gene calls are TRBV19 and TRBJ2-1; 7 bases fit TRBD2. Germline-derived CDR1 and CDR2 are LNHDA and SQIVND (reference sequence). The CDR3 has 16 amino acids. V dropped 3 bases and J dropped 0; count of bases not matched to a gene: 5. The CDR3 sequence: CASSIRASGSYNEQFF. CDR3 sequence (DNA): TGTGCCAGTAGTATTCGGGCTAGCGGCTCCTACAATGAGCAGTTCTTC.

This clonotype was seen a few times. A much larger clone lies a single base off, so this may be a read error. The gene calls are TRBV5-5 and TRBJ2-7; D unresolved. The CDR3 loop spans 12 amino acids. The germline V and J ends were trimmed by 0 bases and 6 bases, with 7 bases remaining between them. Germline loops: CDR1 SGHKS, CDR2 YYEKEE (reference sequence). The CDR3 spells CASSLEGSEQYF. CDR3 DNA sequence: TGTGCCAGCAGCTTGGAGGGTTCCGAGCAGTACTTC. The entire variable domain, with the rest obtained from reference TRBV5-5 and TRBJ2-7, is as follows: DAGVTQSPTHLIKTRGQQVTLRCSPISGHKSVSWYQQVLGQGPQFIFQYYEKEERGRGNFPDRFSARQFPNYSSELNVNALLLGDSALYLCASSLEGSEQYFGPGTRLTVT.

A word on this clonotype: Possible read error: a much larger clone is one base away. The chain couples TRBV7-2 to TRBJ1-4; maybe TRBD1 (6 bases). The CDR3 is made up of 15 amino acids. CDR1 is SGHTA and CDR2 is FQGNSA in the germline V gene. CDR3 coding DNA: TGTGCCAGCAGCCTATCCGGGACACCTAATGAAAAACTGCTTTTT. Its protein product is CASSLSGTPNEKLLF. Full variable domain (outside the CDR3, taken from reference TRBV7-2 and TRBJ1-4): GAGVSQSPSNKVTEKGKDVELRCDPISGHTALYWYRQSLGQGLEFLIYFQGNSAPDKSGLPSDRFSAERTGGSVSTLTIQRTQQEDSAVYLCASSLSGTPNEKLLFGSGTQLSVL.